This TCR beta chain was recovered during a study of T cell responses to AZD1222 COVID-19 vaccine. Notes on the study in general: Without day 14 samples, only post-peak T cell repertoires were studied.

Clones were read by immunoSEQ multiplex PCR, and TCRdb kept only the in-frame ones, dropping some. The repertoire consists of 90,000 to 100,000 clones, with 85% to 90% occurring once and the leading ten covering 3.7%. For this clone: Its target is not known.

This CDR3 contains 12 residues. CDR1 SGHKS and CDR2 YYEKEE come from the germline V gene (reference sequence). Trimming stripped 4 bases from V and 2 bases from J, with 5 bases between. The chain links TRBV5-5 to TRBJ2-3; no reliable D call. The TCR sequence derives from an adult in good health. The material sequenced was peripheral blood, taken on day 0 of AZD1222 vaccination. The CDR3 region is CASSIITDTQYF. The CDR3 DNA is TGTGCCAGCAGCATCATCACAGATACGCAGTATTTT.